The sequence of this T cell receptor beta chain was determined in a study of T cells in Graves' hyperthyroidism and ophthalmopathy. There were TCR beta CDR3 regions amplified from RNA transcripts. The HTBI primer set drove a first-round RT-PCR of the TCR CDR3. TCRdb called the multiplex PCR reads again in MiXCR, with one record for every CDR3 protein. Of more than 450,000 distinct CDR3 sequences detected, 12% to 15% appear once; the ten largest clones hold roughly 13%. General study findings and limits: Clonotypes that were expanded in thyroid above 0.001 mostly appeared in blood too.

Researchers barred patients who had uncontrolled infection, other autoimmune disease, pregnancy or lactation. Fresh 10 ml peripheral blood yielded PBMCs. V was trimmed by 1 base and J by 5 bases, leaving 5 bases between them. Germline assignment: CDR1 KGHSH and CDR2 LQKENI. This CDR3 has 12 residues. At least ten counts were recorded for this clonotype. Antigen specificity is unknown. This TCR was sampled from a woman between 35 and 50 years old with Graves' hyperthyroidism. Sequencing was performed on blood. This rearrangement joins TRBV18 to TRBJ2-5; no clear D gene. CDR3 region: CASSPRGETQYF. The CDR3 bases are TGTGCCAGCTCACCACGTGGGGAGACCCAGTACTTC.